One and the same sample provided the 32 T cell receptor beta chains below, sequenced in a study of cytomegalovirus exposure and HLA in healthy donors. The data were produced by immunoSEQ multiplex PCR, yet TCRdb's version contains in-frame clones alone and is incomplete. The table lists 200,000 to 300,000 clones, more than 85% of them singletons. The sequencing sample was made of PBMCs. These receptors came from a man aged 18-30 years in good health and CMV-seropositive.

This chain connects TRBV5-1 to TRBJ1-2; no reliable D call. In germline, CDR1 is SGHRS, CDR2 YFSETQ. The CDR3 runs to 14 residues. Trimming left V 4 bases short and J 0 bases short, with 10 bases between. The CDR3: CASSEGPTNYGYTF. The CDR3 region has the DNA TGCGCCAGCAGCGAAGGACCTACTAACTATGGCTACACCTTC.

V is TRBV6-6 and J is TRBJ1-4; no firm D call. Deletions cut 2 bases from V and 8 bases from J, with 9 bases between. The germline CDR1 and CDR2 sequences are MNHNY and SVGAGI (reference sequence). CDR3 length: 13 amino acids. The CDR3 DNA reads as TGTGCCAGCAGTTACGCGGGCCGCGAAAAACTGTTTTTT. Translated: CASSYAGREKLFF.

Only one count was recorded for this clone. The rearrangement uses TRBV25-1 and TRBJ2-2, with 9 bases that match TRBD1. V shed 4 bases and J 3 bases; nucleotides not matched to a gene: 0. The CDR3 has 14 residues. Per the germline V gene, CDR1 is MGHDK and CDR2 is SYGVNS. This CDR3 reads CASSGDRDTGELFF. The DNA for the CDR3 is TGTGCCAGCAGTGGGGACAGGGACACCGGGGAGCTGTTTTTT.

This clone has more than one count but fewer than ten. The rearrangement links TRBV6-5 to TRBJ1-2; D gene uncertain. V was cut by 6 bases and J by 8 bases, with 16 bases left in between. The CDR3 length is 13 residues. Germline values: CDR1 MNHEY, CDR2 SVGAGI. The CDR3 protein is CASSPGLMGGYTF. CDR3 in DNA: TGTGCCAGCAGCCCCGGACTAATGGGGGGCTACACCTTC.

The genes are TRBV2 and TRBJ2-5; possible D gene TRBD1, 6 bases. Deletions cut 4 bases from V and 5 bases from J, with 11 bases between. Germline CDR1 and CDR2: SNHLY and FYNNEI. The CDR3 loop spans 13 amino acids. The CDR3 loop reads CASSGQVSETQYF. The CDR3 DNA reads TGTGCCAGCAGTGGACAGGTATCGGAGACCCAGTACTTC.

The gene calls are TRBV5-1 and TRBJ2-3, with a weak D call TRBD1 (6 bases). Trimming cost V 3 bases and J 5 bases, with 19 bases left between them. The CDR3 loop spans 16 amino acids. CDR1 and CDR2 (germline): SGHRS, YFSETQ. CDR3 amino acids: CASSYEPWGRGDTQYF. The CDR3 DNA sequence: TGCGCCAGCAGCTACGAACCGTGGGGGCGAGGAGATACGCAGTATTTT.

The chain employs TRBV15 and TRBJ1-2; perhaps TRBD1 as D (6 bases). The CDR3 sequence is 13 residues long. The germline CDR1 and CDR2 sequences are LNHNV and YYDKDF (reference sequence). V lost 4 bases to trimming and J lost 7 bases, with 13 bases between them. The DNA of the CDR3 is TGTGCCACCAGCATTAAGGGGGTAGTTGGCTACACCTTC. It codes for CATSIKGVVGYTF.

The chain has TRBV27 and TRBJ2-3; D not certain. V was cut by 1 base and J by 6 bases, with 11 bases left in between. CDR3 length: 14 amino acids. Per the germline V gene, CDR1 is MNHEY and CDR2 is SMNVEV (reference sequence). DNA of the CDR3: TGTGCCAGCAGTTTATACGGTGCCACGGATACGCAGTATTTT. Its translation is CASSLYGATDTQYF.

The J gene is TRBJ2-4, the V gene TRBV5-5, with D tentatively TRBD2 (6 bases). The CDR3 runs to 13 residues. Per the germline V gene, CDR1 is SGHKS and CDR2 is YYEKEE (reference sequence). The V gene lost 0 bases and the J gene lost 8 bases, with 9 bases spanning the gap. The CDR3, as DNA: TGTGCCAGCAGCTTGGCAGGCGGGGACATTCAGTACTTC. It codes for CASSLAGGDIQYF.

The chain is built from TRBV5-4 and TRBJ2-7, with 8 nucleotides matching TRBD2. With V trimmed by 2 bases and J by 6 bases, 7 bases remained unmatched. The CDR3 has 14 amino acids. Germline CDR1 SGHNT, CDR2 YYREEE (reference sequence). The CDR3 DNA sequence: TGTGCCAGCAGCTTACCGGGACTAGGGGTCGAGCAGTACTTC. It translates to CASSLPGLGVEQYF.

The chain combines TRBV11-2 with TRBJ1-5; tentative D call: TRBD1 (5 bases). Looked up from germline, CDR1 is SGHAT and CDR2 is FQNNGV. V lost 10 bases, J lost 3 bases, and 7 bases lay in between. The CDR3 contains 11 residues. CDR3 DNA: TGTGCCACAGGGTACAATCAGCCCCAGCATTTT. Its protein is CATGYNQPQHF.

The chain carries TRBV25-1 and TRBJ1-2; 10 bases map to TRBD1. The CDR3 has 15 amino acids. Trimming at V came to 3 bases and at J to 6 bases, leaving 7 bases not matched to a gene. Per the germline V gene, CDR1 is MGHDK and CDR2 is SYGVNS. CDR3 DNA sequence: TGTGCCAGCAGTGATGGGACAGGGGAATGGGATGGCTACACCTTC. Its protein is CASSDGTGEWDGYTF.

The chain uses TRBV6-5 and TRBJ1-2, with a tentative D call TRBD1 (5 bases). Germline loops: CDR1 MNHEY, CDR2 SVGAGI. The CDR3 loop spans 13 amino acids. The ends were cut back, 6 bases at V and 4 bases at J, with 12 bases in the middle. The CDR3 loop reads CASSHQGAYGYTF. CDR3 nucleotide sequence: TGTGCCAGCAGCCACCAGGGCGCCTATGGCTACACCTTC.

The chain links TRBV6-5 to TRBJ1-2; a weak D match, TRBD1 (6 bases). CDR3 length equals 13 residues. Germline assignment: CDR1 MNHEY and CDR2 SVGAGI. Trimming stripped 2 bases from V and 2 bases from J, with 6 bases between. The CDR3 reads CASSYQGNYGYTF. Written as DNA, the CDR3 is TGTGCCAGCAGTTACCAGGGGAACTATGGCTACACCTTC.

The rearrangement uses TRBV9 and TRBJ2-5; TRBD2 aligns across 7 bases. With V trimmed by 0 bases and J by 2 bases, 7 bases remained unmatched. The CDR3 totals 16 residues. Per germline, CDR1 SGDLS and CDR2 YYNGEE. In nucleotides, the CDR3 is TGTGCCAGCAGCGTAGCGGTTCGTAGCGGGCAAGAGACCCAGTACTTC. Its protein product is CASSVAVRSGQETQYF.

This clone was observed a few times. The V call is TRBV4-1, the J call TRBJ1-1; 7 bases align to TRBD1. Trimming cost V 0 bases and J 4 bases; bases outside gene matches: 5. CDR1 and CDR2 from the germline V gene are MGHRA and YSYEKL. The CDR3 covers 15 residues. CDR3 sequence (DNA): TGCGCCAGCAGCCAAGACAGGGGGATGATCACTGAAGCTTTCTTT. It yields the protein CASSQDRGMITEAFF.

The CDR3 here is CSVEKEDRVGYTF. The CDR3 region has the DNA TGCAGCGTTGAAAAGGAAGACAGGGTTGGCTACACCTTC. V is TRBV29-1 and J is TRBJ1-2; 7 bases match TRBD1. CDR3 size: 13 residues. In germline, CDR1 is SQVTM, CDR2 ANQGSEA. J was trimmed by 7 bases and V by 2 bases; bases with no gene match: 7.

This chain links TRBV5-1 with TRBJ1-2; D possibly corresponds to TRBD1 (6 bases). Trimming took off 3 bases at V and 5 bases at J, with 17 bases between the two ends. The germline gives CDR1 SGHRS, CDR2 YFSETQ. The CDR3 consists of 15 residues. This CDR3 is CASSYTPVGAYGYTF. In DNA form, the CDR3 reads TGCGCCAGCAGCTATACACCCGTGGGGGCGTATGGCTACACCTTC.

The V and J genes are TRBV7-2 and TRBJ1-2, with unresolved D. With 1 base removed from V and 7 bases from J, the gap between germline ends came to 10 bases. Germline V gene lookup returns CDR1 SGHTA and CDR2 FQGNSA. There are 13 residues in the CDR3. The CDR3, as DNA: TGTGCCAGCAGCTTAGTCATCTCAGGTGGCTACACCTTC. This encodes CASSLVISGGYTF.

The chain recombines TRBV7-9 with TRBJ2-3; possibly TRBD2 for D (5 bases). The CDR3 length is 14 residues. Germline V gene lookup returns CDR1 SEHNR and CDR2 FQNEAQ (reference sequence). V was shortened by 0 bases and J by 2 bases, with 6 bases between the two germline ends. The CDR3 region has the DNA TGTGCCAGCAGCTTAGCCGGGAACACAGATACGCAGTATTTT. Residues: CASSLAGNTDTQYF. Drawing the rest from reference TRBV7-9 and TRBJ2-3, the complete variable domain is DTGVSQNPRHKITKRGQNVTFRCDPISEHNRLYWYRQTLGQGPEFLTYFQNEAQLEKSRLLSDRFSAERPKGSFSTLEIQRTEQGDSAMYLCASSLAGNTDTQYFGPGTRLTVL.

The chain combines TRBV7-8 with TRBJ2-1, with D perhaps matching TRBD1 or TRBD2 (5 bases each). Germline assignment: CDR1 SGHVS and CDR2 FQNEAQ. Trimming removed 5 bases from V and 7 bases from J, with 12 bases in between. The CDR3 is 13 residues long. The CDR3 bases are TGTGCCAGCAGCCCGGGACCTAGGAATGAGCAGTTCTTC. It codes for CASSPGPRNEQFF.

Many counts were recorded for this clone. The J gene is TRBJ2-7, the V gene TRBV18; 9 nucleotides align to TRBD1. Germline values: CDR1 KGHSH, CDR2 LQKENI. J was trimmed by 3 bases and V by 2 bases; bases with no gene match: 8. CDR3 length: 16 amino acids. The CDR3 spells CASSPAAATGGYEQYF. CDR3 bases: TGTGCCAGCTCACCAGCGGCCGCGACAGGGGGCTACGAGCAGTACTTC.

This sequence joins TRBV6-1 and TRBJ2-7; 7 bases line up with TRBD1. Germline trimming cut 3 bases from V and 3 bases from J; bases unmatched to any gene: 5. The CDR3 covers 14 residues. Germline assignment: CDR1 MNHNS and CDR2 SASEGT. The CDR3 DNA reads TGTGCCAGCAGTGATGACAGGGTCTACTACGAGCAGTACTTC. Residues: CASSDDRVYYEQYF.

The rearrangement joins TRBV2 to TRBJ2-7; D uncertain. From germline, CDR1 is SNHLY and CDR2 FYNNEI. V was trimmed by 5 bases and J by 2 bases, leaving 10 bases between them. This CDR3 is built from 13 residues. In DNA, the CDR3 is TGTGCCAGCAGTAGTACGCCGGCCTACGAGCAGTACTTC. Protein product: CASSSTPAYEQYF.

V is TRBV15 and J is TRBJ1-2; D is undetermined. V lost 1 base, J lost 3 bases, and 12 bases lay in between. This CDR3 contains 15 residues. In germline, CDR1 is LNHNV, CDR2 YYDKDF (reference sequence). CDR3 sequence reads: CATSRVLGQDYGYTF. DNA for the CDR3: TGTGCCACCAGCAGAGTCTTAGGGCAGGACTATGGCTACACCTTC.

This sequence joins TRBV19 and TRBJ2-1, with 12 bases lining up with TRBD2. Trimming at V came to 4 bases and at J to 0 bases, leaving 1 base not matched to a gene. The germline gives CDR1 LNHDA, CDR2 SQIVND (reference sequence). The CDR3 runs 16 residues. CDR3 residues: CASSRTSGNSYNEQFF. The CDR3, as DNA: TGTGCCAGTAGTAGGACTAGCGGGAACTCCTACAATGAGCAGTTCTTC.

V is TRBV11-2 and J is TRBJ2-1, with 8 bases that match TRBD2. Unmatched junction bases numbered 4, after V lost 3 bases and J lost 9 bases. CDR1 SGHAT and CDR2 FQNNGV come from the germline V gene. This CDR3 region has 13 residues. The CDR3 loop reads CASSLAGTSEQFF. The CDR3 region has the DNA TGTGCCAGCAGCTTGGCGGGGACTAGTGAGCAGTTCTTC.

The chain carries TRBV5-4 and TRBJ1-1, with D unclear. CDR1 SGHNT and CDR2 YYREEE come from the germline V gene (reference sequence). V was trimmed by 0 bases and J by 0 bases, leaving 9 bases between them. The CDR3 has 15 residues. The CDR3 sequence: CASSLGELMNTEAFF. For the CDR3, the DNA is TGTGCCAGCAGCTTGGGAGAGCTCATGAACACTGAAGCTTTCTTT.

The J gene is TRBJ2-3, the V gene TRBV19; D gene ambiguous. This CDR3 contains 14 residues. CDR1 LNHDA and CDR2 SQIVND come from the germline V gene (reference sequence). With 1 base removed from V and 2 bases from J, the gap between germline ends came to 7 bases. CDR3: CASSIGSATDTQYF. For the CDR3, the DNA is TGTGCCAGTAGTATAGGGTCGGCCACAGATACGCAGTATTTT.

The rearrangement links TRBV6-6 to TRBJ2-7; 7 nucleotides agree with TRBD2. This CDR3 is 15 amino acids long. Germline CDR1 reads MNHNY; CDR2 reads SVGAGI (reference sequence). The trim removed 6 bases at V and 3 bases at J, leaving 11 bases unmatched. The CDR3 reads CASSDSGGTFYEQYF. The CDR3 DNA is TGTGCCAGCAGCGACTCCGGGGGGACCTTCTACGAGCAGTACTTC.

The J gene is TRBJ1-1, the V gene TRBV2, with D unresolved. V was pared by 7 bases and J by 3 bases, with 15 bases between. The CDR3 length is 14 residues. Germline V gene lookup returns CDR1 SNHLY and CDR2 FYNNEI. CDR3 DNA: TGTGCCAGCACGGGTTTGGGCCTCCACACTGAAGCTTTCTTT. The encoded protein is CASTGLGLHTEAFF. Looking up the rest from reference TRBV2 and TRBJ1-1 gives the full variable domain: EPEVTQTPSHQVTQMGQEVILRCVPISNHLYFYWYRQILGQKVEFLVSFYNNEISEKSEIFDDQFSVERPDGSNFTLKIRSTKLEDSAMYFCASTGLGLHTEAFFGQGTRLTVV.

V is TRBV6-5 and J is TRBJ2-1; D gene ambiguous. V lost 6 bases and J lost 12, with 21 bases in between. Per germline, CDR1 MNHEY and CDR2 SVGAGI. The length of the CDR3 is 14 residues. CDR3 DNA sequence: TGTGCCAGCAGCCGCCATGACTCGGAAGAAGCGCAGTTCTTC. It codes for CASSRHDSEEAQFF.